This is a list of T cell receptor beta chains from one sample in a study of CD8+ T cells in alopecia areata. Repertoires were generated with immunoSEQ multiplex PCR, while TCRdb's copy carries only in-frame clones and drops some. The data contain some 180,000 clones, approximately 62% of them seen just once; the ten biggest clones take up 1.7%. The sample in question was CD4+ T cells sorted from blood, obtained at week 0. Receptor source: a human donor with alopecia areata. The CDR3 runs from the conserved cysteine through the conserved F or W. The D gene is left open where the match is weak. Clone sizes are given selectively: once, few, many, or a class where the clone is expanded.

clone size,V gene,D gene,J gene,CDR3 DNA,CDR3 protein
once,TRBV15,NA,TRBJ1-2,TGTGCCACCAGCAGAGCCGAGGGAGGCTACACCTTC,CATSRAEGGYTF
NA,TRBV11-2,NA,TRBJ2-7,TGTGCCAGCAGGTATGGGGGCTCCTACGAGCAGTACTTC,CASRYGGSYEQYF
NA,TRBV29-1,NA,TRBJ1-1,TGCAGCGTTGAACTGCAGTTGAACACTGAAGCTTTCTTT,CSVELQLNTEAFF
NA,TRBV2,TRBD1,TRBJ1-5,TGTGCCAGCAGTGGAAACAGGGGCATGAGCAATCAGCCCCAGCATTTT,CASSGNRGMSNQPQHF
once,TRBV27,TRBD1,TRBJ1-5,TGTGCCACAACCGACAGGGTAGGTCAGCCCCAGCATTTT,CATTDRVGQPQHF
medium-sized,TRBV19,TRBD1,TRBJ1-1,TGTGCCAGTAGTCAGACCCAGGGGGGAGCTTTCTTT,CASSQTQGGAFF
few,TRBV5-1,NA,TRBJ2-5,TGCGCCAGCAGCTTGAATAAGTACCAAGAGACCCAGTACTTC,CASSLNKYQETQYF
few,TRBV5-1,NA,TRBJ2-1,TGCGCCAGCAGCTTGGCCGACGGGGACAATGAGCAGTTCTTC,CASSLADGDNEQFF
NA,TRBV2,NA,TRBJ1-2,TGTGCCAGCAGTGAAGACAGATCCCCAGTGAACTATGGCTACACCTTC,CASSEDRSPVNYGYTF
NA,TRBV30,NA,TRBJ2-1,TGTGCCTGGAGTGGACCCCTCTACAATGAGCAGTTCTTC,CAWSGPLYNEQFF
NA,TRBV9,NA,TRBJ2-7,TGTGCCAGCAGCGCCGCCGGGGCTTCAGGGGAGCAGTACTTC,CASSAAGASGEQYF
NA,TRBV4-3,TRBD2,TRBJ2-3,TGCGCCAGCAGCCATCTACTAGCGGGGAAAGATACGCAGTATTTT,CASSHLLAGKDTQYF
NA,TRBV25-1,TRBD1,TRBJ1-6,TGTGCCAGCAGTGTCGCACAGGGGATTAATTCACCCCTCCACTTT,CASSVAQGINSPLHF
few,TRBV29-1,TRBD2,TRBJ2-7,TGCAGCGTTCGTCCAGCGGGACACGAGCAGTACTTC,CSVRPAGHEQYF
few,TRBV29-1,TRBD1,TRBJ2-7,TGCAGCGTTGGGGGACAGGGATTCTACGAGCAGTACTTC,CSVGGQGFYEQYF
few,TRBV30,NA,TRBJ2-5,TGTGCCTGTGCAAGACAGTTCCAAGAGACCCAGTACTTC,CACARQFQETQYF
many,TRBV7-9,TRBD1,TRBJ2-7,TGTGCCAGCAGCATTAGCTCAGGGGGCAAATACGAGCAGTACTTC,CASSISSGGKYEQYF
NA,TRBV6-6,TRBD1,TRBJ1-6,TGTGCCAGCAGCCTGGGGACAGGGGGCTCACCCCTCCACTTT,CASSLGTGGSPLHF
NA,TRBV5-4,NA,TRBJ1-1,TGTGCCAGCAGACCGGACACGTACACGAACACTGAAGCTTTCTTT,CASRPDTYTNTEAFF
NA,TRBV30,NA,TRBJ1-2,TGTGCCTGGAGTGCCCGGGCCACGACTGGCTACACCTTC,CAWSARATTGYTF
NA,TRBV29-1,TRBD1,TRBJ1-1,TGCAGCGTTGAAGGACAGGGGAGGACTGAAGCTTTCTTT,CSVEGQGRTEAFF
few,TRBV21-1,NA,TRBJ1-2,TGTGCCAGCAGCCCGGGACAAAACTATGGCTACACCTTC,CASSPGQNYGYTF